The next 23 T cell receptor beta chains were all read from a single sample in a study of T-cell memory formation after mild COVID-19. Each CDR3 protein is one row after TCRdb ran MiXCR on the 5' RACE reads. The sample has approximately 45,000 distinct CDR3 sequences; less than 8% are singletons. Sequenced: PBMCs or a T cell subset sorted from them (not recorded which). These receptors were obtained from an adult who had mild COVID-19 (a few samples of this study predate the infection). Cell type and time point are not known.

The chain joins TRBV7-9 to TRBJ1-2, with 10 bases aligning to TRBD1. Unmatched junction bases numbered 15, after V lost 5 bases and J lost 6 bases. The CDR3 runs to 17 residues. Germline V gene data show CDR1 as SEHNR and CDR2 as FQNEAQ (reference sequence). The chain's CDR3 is CASSPSNPDRGRNGYTF. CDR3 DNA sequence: TGTGCCAGCAGCCCTAGCAACCCCGACAGGGGGCGAAATGGCTACACCTTC.

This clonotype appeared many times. CDR3 coding DNA: TGTGCCTGGAGCCAGACCGGGGAGCTGTTTTTT. This gives the protein CAWSQTGELFF. This chain links TRBV30 with TRBJ2-2; D unresolved. The CDR3 contains 11 residues. Germline-derived CDR1 and CDR2 are GTSNPN and SVGIG (reference sequence). Trimming took off 3 bases at V and 5 bases at J, with 4 bases between the two ends.

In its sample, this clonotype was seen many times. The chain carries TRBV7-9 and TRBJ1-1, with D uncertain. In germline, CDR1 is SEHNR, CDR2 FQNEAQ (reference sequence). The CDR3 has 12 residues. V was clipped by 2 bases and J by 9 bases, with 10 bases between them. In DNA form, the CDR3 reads TGTGCCAGCAGCTTACTCCTAGAACAAGCTTTCTTT. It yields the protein CASSLLLEQAFF.

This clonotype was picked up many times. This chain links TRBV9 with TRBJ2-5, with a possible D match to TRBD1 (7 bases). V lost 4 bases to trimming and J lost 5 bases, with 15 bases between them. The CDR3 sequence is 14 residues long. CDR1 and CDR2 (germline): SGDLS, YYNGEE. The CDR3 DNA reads TGTGCCAGCAGCCTCTCCTCAGGGGGGGAGACCCAGTACTTC. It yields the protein CASSLSSGGETQYF.

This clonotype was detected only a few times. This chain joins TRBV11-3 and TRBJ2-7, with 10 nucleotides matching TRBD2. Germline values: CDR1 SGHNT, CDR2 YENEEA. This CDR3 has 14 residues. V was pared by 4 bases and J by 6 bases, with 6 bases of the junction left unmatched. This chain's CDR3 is CASSWTSGTGEQYF. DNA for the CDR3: TGTGCCAGCAGCTGGACTAGCGGCACCGGCGAGCAGTACTTC.

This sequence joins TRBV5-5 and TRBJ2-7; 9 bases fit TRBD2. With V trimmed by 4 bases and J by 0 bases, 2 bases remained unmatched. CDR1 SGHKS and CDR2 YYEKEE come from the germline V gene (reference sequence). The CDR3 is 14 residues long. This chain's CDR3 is CASSRGGDSYEQYF. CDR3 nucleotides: TGTGCCAGCAGCCGCGGGGGGGACTCCTACGAGCAGTACTTC.

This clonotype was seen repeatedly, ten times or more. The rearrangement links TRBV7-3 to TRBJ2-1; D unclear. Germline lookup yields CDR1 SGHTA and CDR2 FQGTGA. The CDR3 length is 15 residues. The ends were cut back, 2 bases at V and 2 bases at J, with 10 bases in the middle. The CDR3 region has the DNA TGTGCCAGCAGCTTAGGTGAACAGACCTACAATGAGCAGTTCTTC. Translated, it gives CASSLGEQTYNEQFF.

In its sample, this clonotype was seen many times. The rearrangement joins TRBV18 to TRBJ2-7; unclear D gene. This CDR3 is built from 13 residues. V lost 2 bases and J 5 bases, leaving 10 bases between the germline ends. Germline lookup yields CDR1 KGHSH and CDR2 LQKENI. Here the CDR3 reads CASSPSESHEQYF. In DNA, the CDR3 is TGTGCCAGCTCACCATCTGAATCCCACGAGCAGTACTTC. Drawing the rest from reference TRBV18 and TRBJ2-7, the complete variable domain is NAGVMQNPRHLVRRRGQEARLRCSPMKGHSHVYWYRQLPEEGLKFMVYLQKENIIDESGMPKERFSAEFPKEGPSILRIQQVVRGDSAAYFCASSPSESHEQYFGPGTRLTVT.

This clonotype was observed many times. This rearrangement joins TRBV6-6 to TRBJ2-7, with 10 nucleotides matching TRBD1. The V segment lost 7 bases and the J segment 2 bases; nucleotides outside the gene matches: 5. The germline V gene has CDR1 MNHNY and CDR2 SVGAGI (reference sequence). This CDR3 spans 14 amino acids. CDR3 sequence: CASTKDRGTYEQYF. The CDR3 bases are TGTGCCAGCACCAAGGACAGGGGGACCTACGAGCAGTACTTC.

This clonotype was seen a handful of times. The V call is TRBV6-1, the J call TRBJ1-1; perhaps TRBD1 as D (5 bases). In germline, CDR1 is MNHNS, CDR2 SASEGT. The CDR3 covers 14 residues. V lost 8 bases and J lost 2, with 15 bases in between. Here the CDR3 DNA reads TGTGCCAGCCCCTTGGGGGTCCGAAACACTGAAGCTTTCTTT. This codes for CASPLGVRNTEAFF.

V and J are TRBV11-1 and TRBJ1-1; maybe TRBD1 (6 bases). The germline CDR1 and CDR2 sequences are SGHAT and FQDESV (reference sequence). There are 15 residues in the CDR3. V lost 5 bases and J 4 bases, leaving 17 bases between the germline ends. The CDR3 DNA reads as TGTGCCAGCAGCCGTGGGAGGGGGTTCGGCACTGAAGCTTTCTTT. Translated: CASSRGRGFGTEAFF.

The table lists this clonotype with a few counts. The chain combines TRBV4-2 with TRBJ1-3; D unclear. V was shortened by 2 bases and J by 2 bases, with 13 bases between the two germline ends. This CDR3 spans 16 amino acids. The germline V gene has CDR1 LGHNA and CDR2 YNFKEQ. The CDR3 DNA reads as TGTGCCAGCAGCCAACCGGGAGGCTCCCCTGGAAACACCATATATTTT. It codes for CASSQPGGSPGNTIYF.

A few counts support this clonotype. CDR3 region: CASSSDNVREQFF. In DNA form, the CDR3 reads TGTGCCAGCAGTTCGGATAATGTGAGAGAGCAGTTCTTC. V and J are TRBV27 and TRBJ2-1, with D uncertain. Trimming took off 4 bases at V and 10 bases at J, with 14 bases between the two ends. CDR3 size: 13 residues. From germline, CDR1 is MNHEY and CDR2 SMNVEV (reference sequence).

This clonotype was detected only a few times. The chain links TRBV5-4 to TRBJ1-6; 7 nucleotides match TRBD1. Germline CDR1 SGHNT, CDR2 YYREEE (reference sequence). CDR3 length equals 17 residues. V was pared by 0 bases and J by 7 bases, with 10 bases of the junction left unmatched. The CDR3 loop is CASSLDRTGPGNSPLHF. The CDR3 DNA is TGTGCCAGCAGCTTGGACAGGACAGGCCCCGGGAATTCACCCCTCCACTTT.

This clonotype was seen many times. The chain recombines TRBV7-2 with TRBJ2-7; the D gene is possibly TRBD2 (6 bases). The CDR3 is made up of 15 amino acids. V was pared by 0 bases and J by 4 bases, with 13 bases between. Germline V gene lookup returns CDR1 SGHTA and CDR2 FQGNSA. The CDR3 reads CASSLASSVGYEQYF. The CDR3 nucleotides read TGTGCCAGCAGCTTAGCTTCTAGCGTGGGATACGAGCAGTACTTC.

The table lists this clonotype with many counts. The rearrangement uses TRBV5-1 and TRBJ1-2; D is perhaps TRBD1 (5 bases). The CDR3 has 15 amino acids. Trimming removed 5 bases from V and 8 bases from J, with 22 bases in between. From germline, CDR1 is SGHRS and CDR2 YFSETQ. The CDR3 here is CASSRGSKELWGYTF. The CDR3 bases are TGCGCCAGCAGTAGGGGCTCGAAGGAGTTATGGGGCTACACCTTC.

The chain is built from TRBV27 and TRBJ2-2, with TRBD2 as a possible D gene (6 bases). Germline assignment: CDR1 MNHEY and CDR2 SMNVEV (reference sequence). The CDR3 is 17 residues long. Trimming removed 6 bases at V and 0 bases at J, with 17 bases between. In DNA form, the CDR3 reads TGTGCCAGCAGCCACAAGACCGGGACTCCGAACACCGGGGAGCTGTTTTTT. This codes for CASSHKTGTPNTGELFF.

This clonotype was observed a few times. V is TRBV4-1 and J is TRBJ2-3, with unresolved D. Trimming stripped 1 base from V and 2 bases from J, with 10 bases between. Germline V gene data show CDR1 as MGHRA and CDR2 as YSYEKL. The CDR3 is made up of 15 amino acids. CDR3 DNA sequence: TGCGCCAGCAGCCAAGTAGGAACTTTCACAGATACGCAGTATTTT. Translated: CASSQVGTFTDTQYF.

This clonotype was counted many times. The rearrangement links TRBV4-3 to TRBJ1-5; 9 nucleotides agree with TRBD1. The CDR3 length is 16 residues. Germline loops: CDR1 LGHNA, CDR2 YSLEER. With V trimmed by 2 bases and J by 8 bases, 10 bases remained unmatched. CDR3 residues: CASSQLLGQGEEPQHF. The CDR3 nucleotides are TGCGCCAGCAGCCAACTATTGGGACAGGGAGAGGAGCCCCAGCATTTT.

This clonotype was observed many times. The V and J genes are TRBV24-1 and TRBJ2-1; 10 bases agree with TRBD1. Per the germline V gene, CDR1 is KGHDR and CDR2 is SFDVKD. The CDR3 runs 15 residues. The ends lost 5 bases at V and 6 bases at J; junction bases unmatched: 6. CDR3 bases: TGTGCCACCAGTGGACAGGGGGCCTCGGTCAATGAGCAGTTCTTC. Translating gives CATSGQGASVNEQFF.

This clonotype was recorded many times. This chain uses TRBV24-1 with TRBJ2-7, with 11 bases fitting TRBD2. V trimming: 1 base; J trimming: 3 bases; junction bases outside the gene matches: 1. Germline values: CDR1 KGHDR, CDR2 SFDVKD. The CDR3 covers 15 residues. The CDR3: CATSDFTSGGYEQYF. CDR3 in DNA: TGTGCCACCAGTGATTTCACTAGCGGGGGCTACGAGCAGTACTTC.

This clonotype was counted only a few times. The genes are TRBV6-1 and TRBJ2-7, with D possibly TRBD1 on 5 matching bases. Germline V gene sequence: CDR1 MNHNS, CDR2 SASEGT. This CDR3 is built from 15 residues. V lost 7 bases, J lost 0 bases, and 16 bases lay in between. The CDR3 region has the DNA TGTGCCAGCACTGGCGGACAACACATCTCCTACGAGCAGTACTTC. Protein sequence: CASTGGQHISYEQYF.

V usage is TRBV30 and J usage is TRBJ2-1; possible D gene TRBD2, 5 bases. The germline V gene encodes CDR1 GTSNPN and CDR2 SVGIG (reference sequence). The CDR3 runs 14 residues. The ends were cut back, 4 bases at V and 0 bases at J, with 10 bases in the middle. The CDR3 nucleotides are TGTGCCTGGACAAGGAGGTCCTCCTACAATGAGCAGTTCTTC. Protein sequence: CAWTRRSSYNEQFF.